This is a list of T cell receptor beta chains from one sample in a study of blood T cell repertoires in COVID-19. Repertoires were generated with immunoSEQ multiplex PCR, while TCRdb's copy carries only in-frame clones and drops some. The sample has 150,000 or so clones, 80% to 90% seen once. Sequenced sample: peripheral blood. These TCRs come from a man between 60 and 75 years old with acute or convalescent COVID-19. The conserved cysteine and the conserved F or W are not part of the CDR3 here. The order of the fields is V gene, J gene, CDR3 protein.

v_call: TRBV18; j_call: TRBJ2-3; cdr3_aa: ASSPQKSTDTQY
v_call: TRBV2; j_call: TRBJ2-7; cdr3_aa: ASSEDRGEGEQY
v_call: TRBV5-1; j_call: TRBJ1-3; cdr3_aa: ASSSLLGNTIY
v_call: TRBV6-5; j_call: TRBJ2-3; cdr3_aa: ASGGLAGGSDTQY
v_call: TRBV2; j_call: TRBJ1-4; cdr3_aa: ASRDYRQGISEKLF
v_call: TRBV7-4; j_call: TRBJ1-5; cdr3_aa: ASSLEKEAGNQPQH
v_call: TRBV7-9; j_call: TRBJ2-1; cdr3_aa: ASSSNRGSYNEQF
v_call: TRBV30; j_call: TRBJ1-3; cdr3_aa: AWSAGIRGSGNTIY
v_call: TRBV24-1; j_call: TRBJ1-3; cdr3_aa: ATSESGTGDWGNTIY
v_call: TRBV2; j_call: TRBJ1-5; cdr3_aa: ASSDQGSWQPQH
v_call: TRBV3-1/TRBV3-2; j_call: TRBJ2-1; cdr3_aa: ASSPSGLAGAHNEQF
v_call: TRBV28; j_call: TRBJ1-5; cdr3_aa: ASAPGGGDQPQH
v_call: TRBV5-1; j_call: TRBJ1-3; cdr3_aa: ASSSGPGQGGNTIY
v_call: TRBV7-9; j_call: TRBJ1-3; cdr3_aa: ASSLQGSGNTIY
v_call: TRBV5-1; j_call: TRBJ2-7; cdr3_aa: ASSLVGGTSYEQY
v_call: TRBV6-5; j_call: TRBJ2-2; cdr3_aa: ASIVHFANTGELF
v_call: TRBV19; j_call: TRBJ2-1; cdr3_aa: ASSRRGSYNEQF
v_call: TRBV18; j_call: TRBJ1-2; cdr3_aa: ASSPGPNYGYT
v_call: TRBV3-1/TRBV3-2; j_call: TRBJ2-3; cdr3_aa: ASSPGLAGTDTQY
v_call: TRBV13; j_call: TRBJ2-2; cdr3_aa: ASSPGAGGNTGELF
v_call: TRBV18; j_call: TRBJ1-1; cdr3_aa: ASSPLAGGLTEAF
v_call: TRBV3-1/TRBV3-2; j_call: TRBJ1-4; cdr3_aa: ASSRDRATNEKLF
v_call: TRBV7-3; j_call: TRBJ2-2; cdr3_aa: ASSLDGTSLNTGELF
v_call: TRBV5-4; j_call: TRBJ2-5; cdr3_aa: ASSLPGREETQY
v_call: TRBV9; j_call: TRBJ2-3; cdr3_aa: ASSVVSGEADTQY
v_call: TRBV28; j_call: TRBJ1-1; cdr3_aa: ASSPGQANTEAF
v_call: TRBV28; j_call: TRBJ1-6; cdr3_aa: ASRLGLQRSSPLH
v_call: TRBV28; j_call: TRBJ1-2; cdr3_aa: ASTAATYGYT
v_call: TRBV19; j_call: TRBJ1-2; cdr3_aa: ASNPGTGGLSTLYGYT